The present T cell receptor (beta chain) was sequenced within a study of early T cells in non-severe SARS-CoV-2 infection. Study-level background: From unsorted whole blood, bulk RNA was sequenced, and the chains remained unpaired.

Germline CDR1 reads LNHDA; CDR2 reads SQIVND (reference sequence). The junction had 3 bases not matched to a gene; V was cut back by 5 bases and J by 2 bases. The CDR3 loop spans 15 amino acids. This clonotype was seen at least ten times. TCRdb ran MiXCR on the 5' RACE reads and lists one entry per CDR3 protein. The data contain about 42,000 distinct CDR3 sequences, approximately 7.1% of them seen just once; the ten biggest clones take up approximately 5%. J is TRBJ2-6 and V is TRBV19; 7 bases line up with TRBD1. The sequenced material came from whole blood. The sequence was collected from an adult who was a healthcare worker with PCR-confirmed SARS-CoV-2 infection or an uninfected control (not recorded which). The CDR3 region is CASSPTGAGANVLTF. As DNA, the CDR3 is TGTGCCAGTAGTCCAACAGGGGCTGGGGCCAACGTCCTGACTTTC.